The source of this TCR beta chain is a study of cytomegalovirus exposure and HLA in healthy donors. About the research overall: The 95 to 150 validation repertoires used a platform that matched the one used for the roughly 650 first-cohort repertoires, as a later analysis reported.

Generated by immunoSEQ multiplex PCR, the TCRdb table keeps only in-frame clones and is missing some. The sample carries around 140,000 clones, around 90% recorded once. The V gene's germline CDR1 is KGHSH and CDR2 LQKENI. Trimming left V 2 bases short and J 4 bases short, with 11 bases between. This CDR3 comprises 14 residues. Findings of the study overall: Cytomegalovirus-associated status was assigned to more than 150 TCR beta chains.

On this clone itself: What it recognizes is unknown.

The chain joins TRBV18 to TRBJ1-1; D not certain. The sequencing sample was made of PBMCs. This clonotype was obtained from a man between 18 and 35 years old in good health and CMV-seropositive. CDR3 sequence reads: CASSPRGLTTEAFF. CDR3 in DNA: TGTGCCAGCTCACCAAGAGGACTAACCACTGAAGCTTTCTTT.